This T cell receptor beta chain emerged from a study of blood T cell repertoires in COVID-19. Background on the study: The origin of the acute and convalescent COVID-19 samples was the United States, Italy and Spain. PBMCs, B-cell-depleted T cells, or T cells provided the cDNA or gDNA that made up the material.

The CDR3 totals 14 residues. V trimming: 2 bases; J trimming: 6 bases; junction bases outside the gene matches: 5. CDR1 and CDR2 from the germline V gene are MNHEY and SVGAGI. Per the original methods: Scientists estimated how many nucleated cells there were by amplifying reference gene primers. The assay was immunoSEQ multiplex PCR, and TCRdb's table has in-frame clones only and misses some. That table supplies the V and J calls and clone size; D and trimming were determined from the DNA. The table includes just over 650,000 clones, 75% to 90% detected once. The sequence came from a woman under 30 with acute or convalescent COVID-19. The rearrangement uses TRBV6-5 and TRBJ2-7; 9 bases map to TRBD2. The material sequenced was peripheral blood. The DNA of the CDR3 is TGTGCCAGCAGTTACGCGGGGGGGGCTGGCGAGCAGTACTTC. Amino acid sequence: CASSYAGGAGEQYF.